The 24 T cell receptor beta chains in this list originate from one sample, sequenced in a study of CD8 T cells in Susac syndrome (dated by TCRdb to about 2019). Libraries came from the immunoSEQ multiplex PCR assay. RNA was extracted with the RNeasy kit and 0.5 to 1 ug was reverse transcribed using random hexamers. Starting from the raw public reads, TCRdb applied fastp trimming at Q25, assembled clones with MiXCR and retained in-frame beta chains. Each CDR3 protein appears once, grouped with its most common genes and DNA. This sample is represented by roughly 200,000 distinct CDR3 sequences; approximately 94% of them were singletons. The ten largest clones take up approximately 0.11% of the sample. Sequenced input: CD4+ T cells from PBMCs. The receptors stem from a human donor with Susac syndrome.

This clonotype was counted a single time. The V gene is TRBV5-1, the J gene TRBJ1-4; D is perhaps TRBD1 (6 bases). The CDR3 length is 14 residues. The ends were cut back, 2 bases at V and 2 bases at J, with 7 bases in the middle. Germline V lookup: CDR1 SGHRS, CDR2 YFSETQ. The CDR3 bases are TGCGCCAGCAGCTTACAGGGTACTAATGAAAAACTGTTTTTT. It yields the protein CASSLQGTNEKLFF. Using reference TRBV5-1 and TRBJ1-4 for the parts outside the CDR3, the full variable domain is KAGVTQTPRYLIKTRGQQVTLSCSPISGHRSVSWYQQTPGQGLQFLFEYFSETQRNKGNFPGRFSGRQFSNSRSEMNVSTLELGDSALYLCASSLQGTNEKLFFGSGTQLSVL.

V gene TRBV27 combines with J gene TRBJ1-6; 9 nucleotides line up with TRBD1. V gave up 5 bases and J gave up 8 bases; unmatched junction bases: 10. Germline CDR1 and CDR2: MNHEY and SMNVEV (reference sequence). CDR3 length: 16 residues. CDR3 bases: TGTGCCAGCAGTGCTGACCGGGACAGGGATGATTCACCCCTCCACTTT. Protein sequence: CASSADRDRDDSPLHF.

The V call is TRBV20-1, the J call TRBJ1-2; D is ambiguous. The CDR3 runs to 11 residues. Germline V gives CDR1 DFQATT, CDR2 SNEGSKA (reference sequence). Trimming removed 2 bases from V and 7 bases from J, with 8 bases in between. CDR3 DNA: TGCAGTGCTAGATCCGACCCTGGCTACACCTTC. Protein sequence: CSARSDPGYTF.

The rearrangement joins TRBV6-2 or TRBV6-3 to TRBJ1-5; possibly TRBD1 for D (5 bases). The ends were cut back, 4 bases at V and 3 bases at J, with 10 bases in the middle. CDR1 and CDR2 (germline): MNHEY, SVGEGT. This CDR3 is 14 amino acids long. The CDR3: CASSFRGTNQPQHF. The CDR3 bases are TGTGCCAGCAGTTTTCGTGGGACCAATCAGCCCCAGCATTTT.

The chain recombines TRBV12-3 or TRBV12-4 with TRBJ1-2; D is uncertain. There are 12 residues in the CDR3. The V end was cut by 6 bases, the J end by 1 base, with 6 bases between. CDR3 in amino acids: CASSENNYGYTF. CDR3 DNA sequence: TGTGCCAGCAGCGAAAATAACTATGGCTACACCTTC.

The rearrangement links TRBV19 to TRBJ2-3, with D possibly matching TRBD1 (6 bases). From germline, CDR1 is LNHDA and CDR2 SQIVND (reference sequence). CDR3 size: 15 residues. V was clipped by 11 bases and J by 2 bases, with 20 bases between them. This chain's CDR3 is CAASSYEGDTDTQYF. Here the CDR3 DNA reads TGTGCCGCCAGTAGCTATGAGGGGGACACAGATACGCAGTATTTT.

The V gene is TRBV20-1, the J gene TRBJ2-5, with a weak D call TRBD2 (6 bases). CDR1 is DFQATT and CDR2 is SNEGSKA in the germline V gene (reference sequence). Trimming removed 6 bases at V and 4 bases at J, with 18 bases between. The CDR3 covers 14 residues. The CDR3 loop is CSAFKRVGGETQYF. Written as DNA, the CDR3 is TGCAGTGCCTTTAAGCGAGTCGGGGGAGAGACCCAGTACTTC.

The chain is built from TRBV5-1 and TRBJ2-7; 7 bases match TRBD1. This CDR3 has 14 residues. The junction had 5 bases not matched to a gene; V was cut back by 2 bases and J by 3 bases. Per the germline V gene, CDR1 is SGHRS and CDR2 is YFSETQ. The CDR3 loop reads CASSLRTGDYEQYF. CDR3 bases: TGCGCCAGCAGCTTAAGGACAGGCGACTACGAGCAGTACTTC.

The chain uses TRBV6-5 and TRBJ1-2, with 8 positions matching TRBD1. The germline V gene has CDR1 MNHEY and CDR2 SVGAGI. Trimming cost V 10 bases and J 2 bases; bases outside gene matches: 6. The CDR3 runs to 13 residues. The CDR3 bases are TGTGCCACCTTGGACAGGGCCAACTATGGCTACACCTTC. The encoded protein is CATLDRANYGYTF.

The gene calls are TRBV5-4 and TRBJ1-2, with 8 bases fitting TRBD1. The CDR3 is made up of 14 amino acids. The junction had 5 bases not matched to a gene; V was cut back by 3 bases and J by 4 bases. CDR1 and CDR2 from the germline V gene are SGHNT and YYREEE (reference sequence). The CDR3 sequence: CASSWQDRVYGYTF. The CDR3 region has the DNA TGTGCCAGCAGCTGGCAGGACAGGGTCTATGGCTACACCTTC. Full variable domain (outside the CDR3, taken from reference TRBV5-4 and TRBJ1-2): ETGVTQSPTHLIKTRGQQVTLRCSSQSGHNTVSWYQQALGQGPQFIFQYYREEENGRGNFPPRFSGLQFPNYSSELNVNALELDDSALYLCASSWQDRVYGYTFGSGTRLTVV.

This clonotype was seen only a few times. V is TRBV30 and J is TRBJ2-2, with 11 bases identical to TRBD1. The germline gives CDR1 GTSNPN, CDR2 SVGIG (reference sequence). Losses at the gene ends were 1 base for V and 6 bases for J; bases not matched to a gene: 1. The CDR3 has 14 amino acids. In DNA form, the CDR3 reads TGTGCCTGGAGTGCGGGACAGGGGGCCGGGGAGCTGTTTTTT. Translation gives CAWSAGQGAGELFF.

The J gene is TRBJ1-5, the V gene TRBV5-6; D is perhaps TRBD1 (6 bases). Trimming shortened V by 2 bases and J by 6 bases, and 15 bases separated the two germline ends. Germline values: CDR1 SGHDT, CDR2 YYEEEE. The CDR3 totals 15 residues. The CDR3 loop reads CASSFGGGAIQPQHF. The CDR3 DNA follows: TGTGCCAGCAGCTTCGGCGGGGGGGCAATTCAGCCCCAGCATTTT.

To note about this clonotype: Relative to the germline gene, one junction end is altered; a read error may explain this. This chain uses TRBV4-3 with TRBJ2-3; no reliable D call. There are 12 residues in the CDR3. Looked up from germline, CDR1 is LGHNA and CDR2 is YSLEER. The CDR3 nucleotides are TGTGCCAGCAGCCAAGATCGAGATACGCAGTATTTT. Its translation is CASSQDRDTQYF.

The rearrangement joins TRBV12-3 or TRBV12-4 to TRBJ1-1, with D perhaps matching TRBD1 (5 bases). This CDR3 has 15 residues. Trimming left V 7 bases short and J 1 base short, with 16 bases between. CDR3 sequence (DNA): TGTGCCAGCAACAAACCCACCCAGGGGAACACTGAAGCTTTCTTT. Its protein is CASNKPTQGNTEAFF.

The V gene is TRBV20-1, the J gene TRBJ1-6; TRBD1 is a possible D gene (6 bases). Trimming shortened V by 2 bases and J by 7 bases, and 18 bases separated the two germline ends. Germline CDR1 DFQATT, CDR2 SNEGSKA (reference sequence). The CDR3 is 16 amino acids. CDR3 amino acids: CSARIAGHDANSPLHF. The CDR3 region has the DNA TGCAGTGCTAGAATCGCGGGACACGACGCGAATTCACCCCTCCACTTT.

The V gene is TRBV7-3, the J gene TRBJ2-1; D perhaps matches TRBD2 (5 bases). CDR1 is SGHTA, CDR2 FQGTGA, per germline. The CDR3 consists of 14 residues. Between the trimmed V and J ends, which lost 5 bases and 5 bases, there was a span of 13 bases. CDR3 bases: TGTGCCAGCAGCCGAAGCCGGGATGACAATGAGCAGTTCTTC. Protein: CASSRSRDDNEQFF.

CDR3 in DNA: TGTGCCAGCAGCCACGGGGGGGCAGGGGAGACCCAGTACTTC. It specifies CASSHGGAGETQYF. The J gene is TRBJ2-5, the V gene TRBV2; 8 positions agree with TRBD2. The ends lost 6 bases at V and 5 bases at J; junction bases unmatched: 8. CDR1 and CDR2 (germline): SNHLY, FYNNEI. The CDR3 spans 14 residues.

CDR3 nucleotide sequence: TGTGCCAGCAGCTTAAGACAGGGGGTTCAGCCCCAGCATTTT. It translates to CASSLRQGVQPQHF. This chain connects TRBV7-2 to TRBJ1-5, with 9 nucleotides matching TRBD1. V trimming: 2 bases; J trimming: 6 bases; junction bases outside the gene matches: 2. Germline V CDR1 and CDR2: SGHTA, FQGNSA. This CDR3 region has 14 residues.

The chain links TRBV10-3 to TRBJ2-5; D is possibly TRBD2 (5 bases). In germline, CDR1 is ENHRY, CDR2 SYGVKD. The V end lost 0 bases, the J end lost 7 bases, and 9 bases lay between the germline ends. This CDR3 has 13 amino acids. The CDR3 loop reads CAISESSVGTQYF. The CDR3 nucleotides are TGTGCCATCAGTGAGTCTAGCGTGGGGACCCAGTACTTC.

The CDR3 sequence: CAWDDSDTQYF. The CDR3 nucleotides are TGTGCCTGGGACGACTCAGATACGCAGTATTTT. This sequence joins TRBV30 and TRBJ2-3; unclear D gene. CDR3 length: 11 residues. V gave up 5 bases and J gave up 4 bases, with 7 bases separating them. Germline-derived CDR1 and CDR2 are GTSNPN and SVGIG (reference sequence).

This chain connects TRBV7-2 to TRBJ2-1, with TRBD2 matching over 12 bases. Germline CDR1 SGHTA, CDR2 FQGNSA. The J segment lost 10 bases and the V segment lost 5 bases, leaving 6 bases of the junction unmatched. The CDR3 loop spans 14 amino acids. The CDR3: CASSPSGGAGEQFF. As DNA, the CDR3 is TGTGCCAGCAGCCCTAGCGGGGGGGCAGGGGAGCAGTTCTTC.

This sequence joins TRBV4-3 and TRBJ2-3, with TRBD2 matching over 7 bases. Germline CDR1 and CDR2: LGHNA and YSLEER. J lost 5 bases, V lost 3 bases, and 2 bases had no gene match. CDR3 size: 13 residues. This CDR3 is CASSQGGGDTQYF. The CDR3 DNA follows: TGCGCCAGCAGCCAGGGGGGGGGAGATACGCAGTATTTT.

This clonotype appeared once. The chain joins TRBV15 to TRBJ2-4; D ambiguous. Trimming stripped 3 bases from V and 9 bases from J, with 15 bases between. Germline V lookup: CDR1 LNHNV, CDR2 YYDKDF (reference sequence). This CDR3 contains 14 residues. CDR3 in DNA: TGTGCCACCAGCAGCCCCGGAATGGTGGCCATTCAGTACTTC. This codes for CATSSPGMVAIQYF.

J is TRBJ2-3 and V is TRBV20-1; D gene uncertain. The CDR3 extends over 11 amino acids. V was pared by 7 bases and J by 0 bases, with 5 bases between. Germline V gene sequence: CDR1 DFQATT, CDR2 SNEGSKA (reference sequence). DNA of the CDR3: TGCAGTGGTGGTAGCACAGATACGCAGTATTTT. As protein: CSGGSTDTQYF.